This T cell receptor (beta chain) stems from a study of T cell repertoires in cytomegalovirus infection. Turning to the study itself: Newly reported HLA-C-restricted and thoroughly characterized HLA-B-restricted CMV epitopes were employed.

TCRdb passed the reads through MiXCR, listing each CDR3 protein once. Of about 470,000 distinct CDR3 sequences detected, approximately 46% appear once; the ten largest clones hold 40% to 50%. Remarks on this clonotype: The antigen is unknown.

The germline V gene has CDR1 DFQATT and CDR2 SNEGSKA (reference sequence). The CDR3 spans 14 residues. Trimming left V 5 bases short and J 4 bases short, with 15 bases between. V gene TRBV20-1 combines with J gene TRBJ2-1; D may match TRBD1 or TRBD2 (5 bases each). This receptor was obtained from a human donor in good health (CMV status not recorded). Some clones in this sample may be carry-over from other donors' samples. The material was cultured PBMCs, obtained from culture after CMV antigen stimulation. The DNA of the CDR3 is TGCAGTGCTTCCGGGGCGGCTTTATACAATGAGCAGTTCTTC. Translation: CSASGAALYNEQFF.